The TCR beta chain under discussion was sequenced for a study of response to subunit inactivated influenza vaccine. Study results and caveats: It was the authors' suggestion that each seasonal influenza vaccination recruits few new T cells.

CDR1 and CDR2 from the germline V gene are LNHDA and SQIVND (reference sequence). This CDR3 is built from 15 residues. The V gene lost 6 bases and the J gene lost 7 bases, with 18 bases spanning the gap. As regards this clonotype: Its cognate antigen is unknown.

Each CDR3 protein gets one entry after TCRdb re-called the RT-PCR reads with MiXCR. The repertoire holds about 520,000 distinct CDR3 sequences, with over 25% as singletons. V and J are TRBV19 and TRBJ2-2; TRBD1 is a possible D gene (6 bases). The starting material was CD4+ T cells sorted from PBMCs, obtained about 5 days after vaccination. The origin of this receptor is a man in his forties or fifties who received an inactivated influenza vaccine. The CDR3: CASRPPTGTDGELFF. DNA for the CDR3: TGTGCCAGTAGACCTCCTACAGGGACCGACGGGGAGCTGTTTTTT.